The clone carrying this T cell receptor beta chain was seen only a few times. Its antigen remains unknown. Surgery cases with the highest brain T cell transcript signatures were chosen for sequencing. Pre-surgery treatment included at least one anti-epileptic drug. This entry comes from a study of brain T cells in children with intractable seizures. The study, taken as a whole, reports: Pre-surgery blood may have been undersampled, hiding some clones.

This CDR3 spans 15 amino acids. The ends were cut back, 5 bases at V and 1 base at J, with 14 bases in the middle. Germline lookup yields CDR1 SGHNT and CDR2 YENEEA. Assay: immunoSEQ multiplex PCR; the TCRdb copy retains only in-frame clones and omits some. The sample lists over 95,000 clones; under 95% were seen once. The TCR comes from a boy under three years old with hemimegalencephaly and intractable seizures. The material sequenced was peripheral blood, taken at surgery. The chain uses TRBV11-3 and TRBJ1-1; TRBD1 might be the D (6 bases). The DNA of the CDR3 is TGTGCCAGCAGCCGCACCCGGGGGCAGAACACTGAAGCTTTCTTT. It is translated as CASSRTRGQNTEAFF.